The sequence of this T cell receptor (beta chain) was determined in a study of blood T cell repertoires in COVID-19. V was cut by 4 bases and J by 11 bases, with 12 bases left in between. CDR1 is MNHEY and CDR2 is SVGAGI in the germline V gene. The CDR3 has 12 residues. Sequenced by immunoSEQ multiplex PCR; TCRdb stores in-frame clones only, minus some. The repertoire has about 60,000 clones, about 90% of them found once; the top ten carry more than 10%. The chain is built from TRBV6-5 and TRBJ1-5, with D maybe TRBD1 (5 bases). The sequence came from a man aged 55 to 69 with active COVID-19. Sequences were obtained from peripheral blood. The CDR3: CASSFDGGTQHF. CDR3 coding DNA: TGTGCCAGCAGTTTCGACGGGGGTACCCAGCATTTT.